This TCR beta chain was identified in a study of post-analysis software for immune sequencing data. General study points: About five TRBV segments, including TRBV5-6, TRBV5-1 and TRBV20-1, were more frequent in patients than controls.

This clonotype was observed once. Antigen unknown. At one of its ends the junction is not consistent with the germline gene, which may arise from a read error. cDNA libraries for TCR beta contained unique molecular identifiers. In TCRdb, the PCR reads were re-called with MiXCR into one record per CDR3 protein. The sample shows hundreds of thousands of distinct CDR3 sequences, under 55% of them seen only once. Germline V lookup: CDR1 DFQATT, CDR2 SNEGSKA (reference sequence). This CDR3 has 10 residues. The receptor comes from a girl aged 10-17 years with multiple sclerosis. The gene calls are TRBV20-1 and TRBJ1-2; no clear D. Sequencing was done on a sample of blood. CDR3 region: CSADNYGYTF. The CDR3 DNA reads TGCAGTGCTGACAACTATGGATACACCTTC.